The present TCR beta chain was sequenced within a study of T cells after yellow fever vaccination. Across the study: Some fractions had low cell numbers, and these were prepared with SMART-Seq v4 Ultra Low Input.

This clonotype was observed many times. Its antigen is undetermined. CDR3 length: 15 residues. V dropped 1 base and J dropped 5; count of bases not matched to a gene: 4. Germline values: CDR1 SGHNT, CDR2 YENEEA. Making TCR cDNA involved 5'RACE template switching, which added UMIs and a universal primer site. TCRdb redid the calling of the 5' RACE reads with MiXCR, one entry per CDR3 protein. This table holds over 150,000 distinct CDR3 sequences, around 7.3% found once. The study's findings and limits: It was a weaker secondary response, yet one that peaked faster, at day 5 versus 15. Booster sampling recovered most clones from primary vaccination (about 97% CD4, approximately 88% CD8).

This sequence joins TRBV11-3 and TRBJ2-1; TRBD1 aligns across 8 bases. The sequencing used CD4+ T cells sorted from PBMCs, collected less than 6 days after the first yellow fever vaccination. The origin of this receptor is a man aged 18-30 years who received the YFV17D yellow fever vaccine. In DNA form, the CDR3 reads TGTGCCAGCAGCTTAGTCCAGGGGGCTGACAATGAGCAGTTCTTC. Encoded protein: CASSLVQGADNEQFF.